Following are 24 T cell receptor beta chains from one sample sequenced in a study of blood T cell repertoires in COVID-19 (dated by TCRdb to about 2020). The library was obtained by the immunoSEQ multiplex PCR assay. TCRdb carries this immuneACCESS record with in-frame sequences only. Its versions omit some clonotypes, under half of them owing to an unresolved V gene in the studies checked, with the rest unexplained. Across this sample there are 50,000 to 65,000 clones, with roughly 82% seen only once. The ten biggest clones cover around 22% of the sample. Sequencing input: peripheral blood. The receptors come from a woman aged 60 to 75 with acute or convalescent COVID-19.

In DNA, the CDR3 is TGTGCCAGCAGTTTAGGGCCGACATCTGAGCAGTTCTTC. This encodes CASSLGPTSEQFF. The chain uses TRBV12-3 or TRBV12-4 and TRBJ2-1; D ambiguous. V was shortened by 1 base and J by 9 bases, with 10 bases between the two germline ends. The CDR3 totals 13 residues.

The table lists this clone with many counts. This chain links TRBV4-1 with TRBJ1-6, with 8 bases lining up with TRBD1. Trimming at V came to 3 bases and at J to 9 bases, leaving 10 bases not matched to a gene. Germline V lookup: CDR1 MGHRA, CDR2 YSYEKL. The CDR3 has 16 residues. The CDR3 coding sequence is TGCGCCAGCAGCCAGCCTTCAGGGGGCGCGGGTTCACCCCTCCACTTT. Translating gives CASSQPSGGAGSPLHF.

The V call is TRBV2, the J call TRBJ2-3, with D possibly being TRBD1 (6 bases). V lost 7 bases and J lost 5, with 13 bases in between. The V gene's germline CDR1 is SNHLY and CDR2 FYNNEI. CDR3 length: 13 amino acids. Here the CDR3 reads CASMDRGRDTQYF. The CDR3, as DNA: TGTGCCAGCATGGATAGGGGGAGAGATACGCAGTATTTT.

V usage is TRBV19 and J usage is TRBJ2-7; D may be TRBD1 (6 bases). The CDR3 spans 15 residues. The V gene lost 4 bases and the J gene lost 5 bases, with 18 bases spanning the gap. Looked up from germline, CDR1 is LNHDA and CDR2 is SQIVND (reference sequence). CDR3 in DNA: TGTGCCAGTAGTACCATCATGGGGGCGGTGGACGAGCAGTACTTC. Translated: CASSTIMGAVDEQYF.

The CDR3 DNA follows: TGTGCCACCAGTGATCCTCGGCAGGGCCACGAGCAGTACTTC. Its protein product is CATSDPRQGHEQYF. This sequence joins TRBV24-1 and TRBJ2-7; D is possibly TRBD1 (5 bases). The CDR3 is made up of 14 amino acids. Trimming left V 3 bases short and J 5 bases short, with 13 bases between. The V gene's germline CDR1 is KGHDR and CDR2 SFDVKD.

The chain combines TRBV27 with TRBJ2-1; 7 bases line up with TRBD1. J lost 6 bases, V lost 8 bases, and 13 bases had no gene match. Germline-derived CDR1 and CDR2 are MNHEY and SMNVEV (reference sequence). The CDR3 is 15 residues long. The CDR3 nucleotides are TGTGCCAGCGGAATTTCAGGGGGAACGTCCAATGAGCAGTTCTTC. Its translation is CASGISGGTSNEQFF.

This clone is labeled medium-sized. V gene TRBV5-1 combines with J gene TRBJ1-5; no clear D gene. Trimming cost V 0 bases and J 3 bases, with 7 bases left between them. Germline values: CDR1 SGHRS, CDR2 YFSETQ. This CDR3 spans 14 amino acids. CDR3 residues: CASSLGGFNQPQHF. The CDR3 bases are TGCGCCAGCAGCTTGGGCGGTTTCAATCAGCCCCAGCATTTT.

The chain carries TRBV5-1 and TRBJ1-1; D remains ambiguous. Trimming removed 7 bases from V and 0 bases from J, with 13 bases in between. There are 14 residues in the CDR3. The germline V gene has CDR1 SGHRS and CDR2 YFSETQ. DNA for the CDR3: TGCGCCAGCGATATAGGGAGTATGAACACTGAAGCTTTCTTT. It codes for CASDIGSMNTEAFF. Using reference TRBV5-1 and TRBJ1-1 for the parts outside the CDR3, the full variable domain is KAGVTQTPRYLIKTRGQQVTLSCSPISGHRSVSWYQQTPGQGLQFLFEYFSETQRNKGNFPGRFSGRQFSNSRSEMNVSTLELGDSALYLCASDIGSMNTEAFFGQGTRLTVV.

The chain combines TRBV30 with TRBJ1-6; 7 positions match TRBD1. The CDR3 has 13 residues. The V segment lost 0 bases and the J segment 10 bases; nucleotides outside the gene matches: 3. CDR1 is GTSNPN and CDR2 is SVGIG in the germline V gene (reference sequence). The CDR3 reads CAWSVDRESPLHF. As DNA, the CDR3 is TGTGCCTGGAGTGTCGACAGGGAATCACCCCTCCACTTT.

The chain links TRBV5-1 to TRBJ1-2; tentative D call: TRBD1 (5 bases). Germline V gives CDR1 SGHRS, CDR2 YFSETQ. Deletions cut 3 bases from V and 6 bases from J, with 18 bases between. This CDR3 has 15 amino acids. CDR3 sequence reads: CASSWGLSGGDGYTF. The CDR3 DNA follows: TGCGCCAGCAGCTGGGGACTGTCCGGAGGCGATGGCTACACCTTC.

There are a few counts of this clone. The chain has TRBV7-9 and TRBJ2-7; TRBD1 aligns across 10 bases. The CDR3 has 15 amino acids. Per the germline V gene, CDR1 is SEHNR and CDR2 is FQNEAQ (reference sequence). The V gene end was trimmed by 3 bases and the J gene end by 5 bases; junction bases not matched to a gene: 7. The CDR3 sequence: CASSLPGTGVHEQYF. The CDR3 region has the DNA TGTGCCAGCAGCTTGCCAGGGACAGGGGTCCACGAGCAGTACTTC.

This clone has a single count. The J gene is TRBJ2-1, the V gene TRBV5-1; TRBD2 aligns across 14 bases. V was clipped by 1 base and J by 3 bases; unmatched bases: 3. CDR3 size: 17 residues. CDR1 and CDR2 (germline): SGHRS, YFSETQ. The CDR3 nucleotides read TGCGCCAGCAGCTTGAGGACTAGCGGGGGGATCTACAATGAGCAGTTCTTC. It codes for CASSLRTSGGIYNEQFF. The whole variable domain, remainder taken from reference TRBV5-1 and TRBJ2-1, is KAGVTQTPRYLIKTRGQQVTLSCSPISGHRSVSWYQQTPGQGLQFLFEYFSETQRNKGNFPGRFSGRQFSNSRSEMNVSTLELGDSALYLCASSLRTSGGIYNEQFFGPGTRLTVL.

Written as DNA, the CDR3 is TGTGCCAGCAGTAACAGGGGGGTGGGCACCGGGGAGCTGTTTTTT. It codes for CASSNRGVGTGELFF. The chain combines TRBV11-2 with TRBJ2-2; 8 bases align to TRBD1. There are 15 residues in the CDR3. Germline assignment: CDR1 SGHAT and CDR2 FQNNGV. Trimming removed 6 bases from V and 4 bases from J; junction bases left unmatched: 7.

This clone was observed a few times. The CDR3: CASSQVWGQGSGSTEAFF. The DNA for the CDR3 is TGTGCCAGCAGCCAAGTGTGGGGACAGGGATCGGGGTCCACTGAAGCTTTCTTT. The chain uses TRBV3-1 (or the pseudogene TRBV3-2) and TRBJ1-1; 9 nucleotides line up with TRBD1. The V and J ends lost 1 base and 4 bases, in that order; junction bases with no gene match: 13. The CDR3 spans 18 residues. Germline assignment: CDR1 LGHDT and CDR2 YNNKEL (reference sequence).

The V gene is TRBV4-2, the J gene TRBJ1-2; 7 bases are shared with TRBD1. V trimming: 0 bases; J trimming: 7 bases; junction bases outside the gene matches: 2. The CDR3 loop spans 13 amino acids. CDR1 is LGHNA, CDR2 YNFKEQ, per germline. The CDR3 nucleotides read TGTGCCAGCAGCCAAGACCAGGGGGGTGGCTACACCTTC. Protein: CASSQDQGGGYTF.

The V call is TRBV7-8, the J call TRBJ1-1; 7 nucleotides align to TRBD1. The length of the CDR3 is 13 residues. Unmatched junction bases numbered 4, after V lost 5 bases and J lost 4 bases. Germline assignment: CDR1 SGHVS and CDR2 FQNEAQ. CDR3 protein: CASSRRTGTEAFF. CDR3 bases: TGTGCCAGCAGCCGTCGGACAGGCACTGAAGCTTTCTTT.

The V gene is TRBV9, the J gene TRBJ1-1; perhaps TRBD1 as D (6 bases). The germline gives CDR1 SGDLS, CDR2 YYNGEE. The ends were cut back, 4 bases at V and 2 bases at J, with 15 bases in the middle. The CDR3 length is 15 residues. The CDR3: CASSTSQGANTEAFF. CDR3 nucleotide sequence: TGTGCCAGCAGCACATCACAGGGCGCAAACACTGAAGCTTTCTTT.

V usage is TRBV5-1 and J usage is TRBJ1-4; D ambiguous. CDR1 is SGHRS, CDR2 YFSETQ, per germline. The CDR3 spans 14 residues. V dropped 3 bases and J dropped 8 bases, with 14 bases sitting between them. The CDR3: CASSSDGGPEKLFF. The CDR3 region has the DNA TGCGCCAGCAGCTCAGACGGAGGGCCCGAAAAACTGTTTTTT.

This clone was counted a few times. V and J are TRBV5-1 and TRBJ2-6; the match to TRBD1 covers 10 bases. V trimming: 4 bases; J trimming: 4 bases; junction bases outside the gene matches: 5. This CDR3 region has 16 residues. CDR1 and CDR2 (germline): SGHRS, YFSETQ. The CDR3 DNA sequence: TGCGCCAGCAGCGAGAGACAGGGGGCAGGGGCCAACGTCCTGACTTTC. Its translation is CASSERQGAGANVLTF.

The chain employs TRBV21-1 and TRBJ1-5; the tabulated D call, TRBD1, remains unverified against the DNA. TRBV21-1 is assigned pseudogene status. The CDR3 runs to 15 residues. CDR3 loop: CASTGQGGSNQPQHF. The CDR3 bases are TGTGCCAGCACGGGACAGGGGGGGAGCAATCAGCCCCAGCATTTT.

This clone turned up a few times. CDR3: CASSPQGGDIQYF. For the CDR3, the DNA is TGCGCCAGCAGCCCACAGGGGGGGGACATTCAGTACTTC. This sequence joins TRBV5-1 and TRBJ2-4; tentative D call: TRBD1 (8 bases). Germline V CDR1 and CDR2: SGHRS, YFSETQ. Deletions cut 4 bases from V and 8 bases from J, with 13 bases between. CDR3 length: 13 amino acids. The full variable domain, its missing parts supplied by reference TRBV5-1 and TRBJ2-4, is KAGVTQTPRYLIKTRGQQVTLSCSPISGHRSVSWYQQTPGQGLQFLFEYFSETQRNKGNFPGRFSGRQFSNSRSEMNVSTLELGDSALYLCASSPQGGDIQYFGAGTRLSVL.

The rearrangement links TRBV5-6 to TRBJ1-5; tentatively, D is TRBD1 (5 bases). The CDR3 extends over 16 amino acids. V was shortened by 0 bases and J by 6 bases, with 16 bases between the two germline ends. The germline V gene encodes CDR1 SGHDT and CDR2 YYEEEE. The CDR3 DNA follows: TGTGCCAGCAGCTTGGCGCAGGGATCTACGAGTCAGCCCCAGCATTTT. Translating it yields CASSLAQGSTSQPQHF.

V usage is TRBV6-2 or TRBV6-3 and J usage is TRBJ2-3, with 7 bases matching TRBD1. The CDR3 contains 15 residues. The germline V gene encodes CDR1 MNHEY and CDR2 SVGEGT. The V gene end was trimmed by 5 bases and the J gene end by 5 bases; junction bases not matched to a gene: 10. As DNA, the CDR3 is TGTGCCAGCAGTCCCAGAGGGGCAGGGGGAGATACGCAGTATTTT. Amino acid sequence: CASSPRGAGGDTQYF.

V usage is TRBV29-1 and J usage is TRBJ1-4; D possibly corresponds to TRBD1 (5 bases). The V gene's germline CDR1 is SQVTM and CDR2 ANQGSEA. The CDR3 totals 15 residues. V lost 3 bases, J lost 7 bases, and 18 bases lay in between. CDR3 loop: CSVDPLQGKVEKLFF. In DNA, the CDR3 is TGCAGCGTTGATCCTTTGCAGGGCAAGGTTGAAAAACTGTTTTTT.